This passage covers 21 T cell receptor beta chains from one sample sequenced in a study of blood T cell repertoires in COVID-19. The table came from immunoSEQ multiplex PCR; TCRdb's copy has only in-frame clones and leaves some out. The sample lists 430,000 or so clones, about 88% occurring once. Sequencing input: PBMCs or T cells enriched from blood (not recorded which). These receptors were obtained from a woman younger than 35 who had been exposed to COVID-19.

This chain uses TRBV28 with TRBJ1-6, with a tentative D call TRBD1 (5 bases). V was cut by 10 bases and J by 9 bases, with 16 bases left in between. CDR1 is MDHEN and CDR2 is SYDVKM in the germline V gene. The CDR3 has 13 amino acids. This CDR3 is CATRGAGSSPLHF. CDR3 DNA: TGTGCCACTAGGGGCGCCGGTTCTTCACCCCTCCACTTT. The full variable domain, completed using reference TRBV28 and TRBJ1-6, is DVKVTQSSRYLVKRTGEKVFLECVQDMDHENMFWYRQDPGLGLRLIYFSYDVKMKEKGDIPEGYSVSREKKERFSLILESASTNQTSMYLCATRGAGSSPLHFGNGTRLTVT.

V and J are TRBV7-8 and TRBJ2-2; maybe TRBD2 (5 bases). Germline V CDR1 and CDR2: SGHVS, FQNEAQ. Trimming took 2 bases from V and 1 from J, leaving 14 bases between them. The CDR3 contains 17 residues. CDR3 region: CASSLNPEGLNTGELFF. CDR3 coding DNA: TGTGCCAGCAGCTTAAACCCCGAAGGACTGAACACCGGGGAGCTGTTTTTT.

This chain uses TRBV7-2 with TRBJ2-3; 8 bases align to TRBD2. The germline gives CDR1 SGHTA, CDR2 FQGNSA. With V trimmed by 4 bases and J by 4 bases, 1 base remained unmatched. The CDR3 is 13 amino acids. CDR3 protein: CASSYGGADTQYF. The DNA of the CDR3 is TGTGCCAGCAGCTACGGGGGGGCAGATACGCAGTATTTT.

The CDR3 reads CASSWTEAYEQYF. DNA of the CDR3: TGCGCCAGCAGCTGGACAGAAGCCTACGAGCAGTACTTC. The gene calls are TRBV5-1 and TRBJ2-7; D may be TRBD1 (6 bases). Trimming stripped 3 bases from V and 2 bases from J, with 9 bases between. The CDR3 sequence is 13 residues long. Germline assignment: CDR1 SGHRS and CDR2 YFSETQ.

The genes are TRBV9 and TRBJ2-2; tentatively, D is TRBD2 (6 bases). V was cut by 0 bases and J by 5 bases, with 11 bases left in between. CDR1 and CDR2 (germline): SGDLS, YYNGEE. The CDR3 runs 15 residues. As DNA, the CDR3 is TGTGCCAGCAGCGTAGAGATTAGCGGAACCGGGGAGCTGTTTTTT. Its protein is CASSVEISGTGELFF.

CDR3 protein: CASHGEGLADNEQFF. CDR3 nucleotides: TGTGCCAGCCATGGAGAGGGACTAGCCGACAATGAGCAGTTCTTC. The chain employs TRBV7-9 and TRBJ2-1; 9 bases map to TRBD2. There are 15 residues in the CDR3. V shed 8 bases, J shed 5 bases, and the junction held 10 bases outside the gene matches. Per germline, CDR1 SEHNR and CDR2 FQNEAQ (reference sequence).

In this sample, this clone turned up once. CDR3 region: CASSEPPPGTSYSNQPQHF. In nucleotides, the CDR3 is TGCGCCAGCAGCGAACCGCCACCCGGGACATCGTATAGCAATCAGCCCCAGCATTTT. V and J are TRBV4-1 and TRBJ1-5; tentative D call: TRBD1 (6 bases). The germline V gene encodes CDR1 MGHRA and CDR2 YSYEKL. This CDR3 is built from 19 residues. V was trimmed by 5 bases and J by 0 bases, leaving 23 bases between them.

The chain has TRBV5-4 and TRBJ2-7; 7 bases match TRBD1. After removal of 2 bases from V and 4 bases from J, the junction contained 6 bases not matched to a gene. The CDR3 runs 14 residues. Germline V gene lookup returns CDR1 SGHNT and CDR2 YYREEE (reference sequence). The CDR3 is CASSLVPGGYEQYF. DNA of the CDR3: TGTGCCAGCAGCTTAGTTCCAGGGGGATACGAGCAGTACTTC.

V usage is TRBV14 and J usage is TRBJ2-1; perhaps TRBD1 as D (5 bases). This CDR3 is built from 13 residues. The germline gives CDR1 SGHDN, CDR2 FVKESK. The V end lost 4 bases, the J end lost 5 bases, and 9 bases lay between the germline ends. The CDR3 coding sequence is TGTGCCAGCAGCCGAATAGGGGACAATGAGCAGTTCTTC. Amino acids: CASSRIGDNEQFF.

This clone appeared once. The chain carries TRBV19 and TRBJ2-2; 10 bases are shared with TRBD2. This CDR3 is built from 16 residues. V was clipped by 6 bases and J by 5 bases; unmatched bases: 9. Germline values: CDR1 LNHDA, CDR2 SQIVND (reference sequence). The CDR3, as DNA: TGTGCCAGTAGGTTATCTAGCGGGAGTAGAACCGGGGAGCTGTTTTTT. Protein: CASRLSSGSRTGELFF.

The chain employs TRBV9 and TRBJ1-1, with 10 bases identical to TRBD1. V dropped 2 bases and J dropped 3; count of bases not matched to a gene: 4. Germline V gene data show CDR1 as SGDLS and CDR2 as YYNGEE. The CDR3 loop spans 15 amino acids. The CDR3 loop reads CASSVGQGWDTEAFF. The CDR3, as DNA: TGTGCCAGCAGCGTGGGACAGGGGTGGGACACTGAAGCTTTCTTT. The complete variable domain, with remaining parts taken from reference TRBV9 and TRBJ1-1, reads DSGVTQTPKHLITATGQRVTLRCSPRSGDLSVYWYQQSLDQGLQFLIQYYNGEERAKGNILERFSAQQFPDLHSELNLSSLELGDSALYFCASSVGQGWDTEAFFGQGTRLTVV.

This clone came up a few times. The chain carries TRBV27 and TRBJ2-7; 8 nucleotides line up with TRBD2. CDR3 length equals 17 residues. Germline V gene lookup returns CDR1 MNHEY and CDR2 SMNVEV (reference sequence). Unmatched junction bases numbered 13, after V lost 6 bases and J lost 0 bases. The chain's CDR3 is CASSRGEVAGSSYEQYF. CDR3 sequence (DNA): TGTGCCAGCAGCCGGGGGGAGGTAGCGGGGTCCTCCTACGAGCAGTACTTC.

The chain is built from TRBV5-1 and TRBJ1-2; TRBD1 matches 9 bases. The CDR3 contains 15 residues. V was pared by 4 bases and J by 2 bases, with 6 bases of the junction left unmatched. The germline V gene has CDR1 SGHRS and CDR2 YFSETQ. The CDR3 DNA is TGCGCCAGCAGCCTCACAGGGGGCAGGAACTATGGCTACACCTTC. It codes for CASSLTGGRNYGYTF. The variable domain in full, with the rest retrieved from reference TRBV5-1 and TRBJ1-2, is KAGVTQTPRYLIKTRGQQVTLSCSPISGHRSVSWYQQTPGQGLQFLFEYFSETQRNKGNFPGRFSGRQFSNSRSEMNVSTLELGDSALYLCASSLTGGRNYGYTFGSGTRLTVV.

The V and J genes are TRBV28 and TRBJ2-1, with 10 bases that match TRBD1. The CDR3 consists of 15 residues. Germline CDR1 is MDHEN and CDR2 is SYDVKM. With V trimmed by 11 bases and J by 5 bases, 12 bases remained unmatched. The CDR3 DNA is TGTGCCGGCCTAATACCGGGACAGGGGAACAATGAGCAGTTCTTC. Its protein is CAGLIPGQGNNEQFF.

The chain uses TRBV11-2 and TRBJ2-7; TRBD1 matches 10 bases. This CDR3 region has 16 residues. Trimming removed 4 bases from V and 5 bases from J; junction bases left unmatched: 11. Germline-derived CDR1 and CDR2 are SGHAT and FQNNGV. For the CDR3, the DNA is TGTGCCAGCAGCTCTCCGAAAGGGACAGGGGACCACGAGCAGTACTTC. Encoded protein: CASSSPKGTGDHEQYF.

J is TRBJ2-4 and V is TRBV27; D is possibly TRBD2 (5 bases). V lost 2 bases, J lost 2 bases, and 10 bases lay in between. Germline V CDR1 and CDR2: MNHEY, SMNVEV (reference sequence). This CDR3 spans 15 amino acids. This CDR3 is CASSLVGVTKNIQYF. CDR3 in DNA: TGTGCCAGCAGTTTAGTGGGAGTGACCAAAAACATTCAGTACTTC.

The rearrangement links TRBV27 to TRBJ2-3; TRBD2 agrees at 7 bases. The CDR3 length is 15 residues. Trimming removed 6 bases from V and 5 bases from J; junction bases left unmatched: 11. Germline values: CDR1 MNHEY, CDR2 SMNVEV (reference sequence). This CDR3 reads CASSQSGNRRDTQYF. Here the CDR3 DNA reads TGTGCCAGCAGCCAAAGCGGGAACCGGCGAGATACGCAGTATTTT.

The chain recombines TRBV2 with TRBJ1-5; 8 nucleotides match TRBD1. The CDR3 is 14 amino acids. Germline V gene sequence: CDR1 SNHLY, CDR2 FYNNEI. V shed 4 bases, J shed 4 bases, and the junction held 3 bases outside the gene matches. CDR3 region: CASSGQGLNQPQHF. The CDR3 nucleotides read TGTGCCAGCAGTGGACAGGGGTTAAATCAGCCCCAGCATTTT. The whole variable domain, remainder taken from reference TRBV2 and TRBJ1-5, is EPEVTQTPSHQVTQMGQEVILRCVPISNHLYFYWYRQILGQKVEFLVSFYNNEISEKSEIFDDQFSVERPDGSNFTLKIRSTKLEDSAMYFCASSGQGLNQPQHFGDGTRLSIL.

The chain is built from TRBV7-6 and TRBJ2-3, with TRBD2 identical over 7 bases. Germline assignment: CDR1 SGHVS and CDR2 FNYEAQ. The CDR3 length is 15 residues. Trimming cost V 1 base and J 3 bases; bases outside gene matches: 4. The CDR3 spells CASSLGGGMTDTQYF. CDR3 nucleotide sequence: TGTGCCAGCAGCTTAGGGGGGGGGATGACAGATACGCAGTATTTT.

The rearrangement joins TRBV19 to TRBJ2-1, with 12 bases that match TRBD2. With V trimmed by 10 bases and J by 5 bases, 6 bases remained unmatched. CDR1 is LNHDA and CDR2 is SQIVND in the germline V gene (reference sequence). The CDR3 is 14 residues long. The CDR3 DNA sequence: TGTGCCACCCGACTAGCGGGAGTCCACAATGAGCAGTTCTTC. Its protein product is CATRLAGVHNEQFF.

This clone is a singleton in its sample. The chain employs TRBV6-5 and TRBJ1-6, with TRBD1 matching 7 bases. This CDR3 has 12 amino acids. From germline, CDR1 is MNHEY and CDR2 SVGAGI. Trimming cost V 11 bases and J 6 bases; bases outside gene matches: 4. Written as DNA, the CDR3 is TGTGCCGCCGGGACAGTTAATTCACCCCTCCACTTT. It specifies CAAGTVNSPLHF.